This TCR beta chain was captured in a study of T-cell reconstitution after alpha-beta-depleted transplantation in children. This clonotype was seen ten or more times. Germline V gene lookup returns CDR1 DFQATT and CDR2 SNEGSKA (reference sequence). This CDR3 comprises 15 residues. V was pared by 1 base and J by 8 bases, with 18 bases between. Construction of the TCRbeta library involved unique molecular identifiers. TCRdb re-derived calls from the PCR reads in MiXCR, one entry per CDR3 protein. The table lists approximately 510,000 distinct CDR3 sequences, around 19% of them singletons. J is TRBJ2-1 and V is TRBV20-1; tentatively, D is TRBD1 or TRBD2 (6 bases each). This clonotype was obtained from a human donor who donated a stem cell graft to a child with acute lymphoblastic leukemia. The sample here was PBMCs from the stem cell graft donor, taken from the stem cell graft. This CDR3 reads CSARAPLRGGHEQFF. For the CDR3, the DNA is TGCAGTGCTAGAGCCCCACTAAGAGGGGGGCATGAGCAGTTCTTC.